Included here is one T cell receptor beta chain sequence, with context. Its antigen is currently unknown. This sample was taken from a study of tumor-infiltrating lymphocytes in primary liver carcinoma. CDR1 is MGHRA and CDR2 is YSYEKL in the germline V gene. This CDR3 spans 18 amino acids. V dropped 0 bases and J dropped 6 bases, with 21 bases sitting between them. Unsorted bulk tissue of roughly 18-32 mg yielded co-extracted RNA and DNA. Those sampled were patients whose primary liver carcinoma was treated by surgical resection. Separate regions, five per tumor, were sampled. Production of TCR beta cDNA used approximately 0.55 ug total RNA together with a constant-region primer. Generation of the TCR beta libraries relied on three nested multiplex PCR rounds using slightly modified ARM-PCR. The first two PCR rounds, around 10 cycles each, used TRBV1-TRBV30 forward primers and a C-beta reverse primer. TCRdb itself ran the multiplex PCR reads through MiXCR, one entry per CDR3 protein. The sample holds 110,000 or so distinct CDR3 sequences, approximately 82% seen once.

Study-level findings and limits: Overlap between tumor regions exceeded overlap of tumor with adjacent tissue or blood. Tumors significantly exceeded blood in top-250-clone fraction (p = 0.039).

The chain employs TRBV4-1 and TRBJ2-1; maybe TRBD2 (5 bases). The material sequenced was liver tumor tissue from sampling region 3. Stated subset: tumor region T3, left-lateral pole. This TCR came from a man aged 40-50 years with primary liver carcinoma and hepatitis B virus infection. The CDR3 sequence: CASSQDPQGGPTFNEQFF. Written as DNA, the CDR3 is TGCGCCAGCAGCCAAGATCCCCAAGGAGGTCCCACCTTCAATGAGCAGTTCTTC.